This T cell receptor beta chain was captured in a study of blood T cell repertoires in COVID-19. Study summary: The United States, Italy and Spain were the sources of the acute and convalescent COVID-19 samples. Sample material is recorded as cDNA or gDNA derived from T cells, B-cell-depleted T cells, or PBMCs.

Generated by immunoSEQ multiplex PCR, the TCRdb table keeps only in-frame clones and is missing some. Among 110,000 to 150,000 clones, 81% were seen once, and the ten largest hold approximately 8.2%. Germline CDR1 reads KGHDR; CDR2 reads SFDVKD. The V end was cut by 4 bases, the J end by 0 bases, with 6 bases between. There are 14 residues in the CDR3. Sequencing was performed on peripheral blood. This receptor was obtained from a human donor in a cohort sampled during active COVID-19. This chain connects TRBV24-1 to TRBJ2-4; tentatively, D is TRBD1 (5 bases). This chain's CDR3 is CATSDREAKNIQYF. CDR3 in DNA: TGTGCCACCAGTGACAGGGAAGCCAAAAACATTCAGTACTTC.